This T cell receptor (beta chain) originates from a study of shared clonotypes between healthy human individuals. Whole-study findings and limits: Compared with clonotypes that all four donors shared, non-shared clonotypes had lower generation probabilities.

Every subset had its genomic DNA shared out evenly among several immunoSEQ plates. In the original analysis: ImmunoSEQ output lacked quality scores and full-length reads, limiting matched filtering. Some clones are missing from TCRdb's copy, which holds only in-frame ones; the method was immunoSEQ multiplex PCR. From that table come the V and J calls and clone size; the DNA was used to work out D and trimming. The table records some 2,000,000 clones, about 95% of them present only once. The CDR3 consists of 12 residues. Germline V gives CDR1 SGHRS, CDR2 YFSETQ. With 5 bases removed from V and 5 bases from J, the gap between germline ends came to 7 bases. Details on this clone: The antigen is unknown. The same CDR3 arises from other DNA sequences in this sample as well.

The sequenced material came from naive CD4+ T cells sorted from blood. Documented subset: CD45RA+ positively selected. The V call is TRBV5-1, the J call TRBJ1-4; tentative D call: TRBD1 (6 bases). The sequence was obtained from a man aged 18 to 35 in good health. This CDR3 reads CASRQGNEKLFF. CDR3 coding DNA: TGCGCCAGCAGACAGGGCAATGAAAAACTGTTTTTT. Complete variable domain (other parts from reference TRBV5-1 and TRBJ1-4): KAGVTQTPRYLIKTRGQQVTLSCSPISGHRSVSWYQQTPGQGLQFLFEYFSETQRNKGNFPGRFSGRQFSNSRSEMNVSTLELGDSALYLCASRQGNEKLFFGSGTQLSVL.